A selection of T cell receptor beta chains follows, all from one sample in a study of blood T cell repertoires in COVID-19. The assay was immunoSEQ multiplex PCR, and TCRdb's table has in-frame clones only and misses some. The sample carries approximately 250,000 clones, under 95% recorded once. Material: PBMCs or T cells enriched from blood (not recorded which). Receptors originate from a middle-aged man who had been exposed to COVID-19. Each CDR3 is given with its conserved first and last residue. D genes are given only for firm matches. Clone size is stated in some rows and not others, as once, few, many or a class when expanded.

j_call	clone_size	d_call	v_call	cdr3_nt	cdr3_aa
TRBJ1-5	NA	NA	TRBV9	TGTGCCAGCAGCGGCCAGGGTTATCAGCCCCAGCATTTT	CASSGQGYQPQHF
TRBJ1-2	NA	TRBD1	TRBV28	TGTGCCAGCACTCCCGGGACAGACAATGGCTACACCTTC	CASTPGTDNGYTF
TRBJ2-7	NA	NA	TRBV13	TGTGCCAGCAGCTCGGGGGACAGTTTCTCCTACGAGCAGTACTTC	CASSSGDSFSYEQYF
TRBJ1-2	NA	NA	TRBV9	TGTGCCAGCAGCGTCCACAGCCTCTATGGCTACACCTTC	CASSVHSLYGYTF
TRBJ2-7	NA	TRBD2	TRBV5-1	TGCGCCAGCAGCTCCGGACTAGCGGGAGCCTACGAGCAGTACTTC	CASSSGLAGAYEQYF
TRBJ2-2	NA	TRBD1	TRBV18	TGTGCCAGCCCACCTATCCCGGACAGGGCTACCGGGGAGCTGTTTTTT	CASPPIPDRATGELFF
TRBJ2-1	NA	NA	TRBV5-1	TGCGCCAGCAGCTTGGTCCCCGTTGAGCAGTTCTTC	CASSLVPVEQFF
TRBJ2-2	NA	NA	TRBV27	TGTGCCAGCAGTTTATTTGGCGGGAAGACCGGGGAGCTGTTTTTT	CASSLFGGKTGELFF
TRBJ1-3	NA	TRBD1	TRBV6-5	TGTGCCAGCAGAACAGGGGTGGGAAACACCATATATTTT	CASRTGVGNTIYF
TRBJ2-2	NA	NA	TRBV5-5	TGTGCCAGCAACCCGTATGGGAGCGACAACACCGGGGAGCTGTTTTTT	CASNPYGSDNTGELFF
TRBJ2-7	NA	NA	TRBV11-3	TGTGCCAGCAGCTTAGACTCGTACGAGCAGTACTTC	CASSLDSYEQYF
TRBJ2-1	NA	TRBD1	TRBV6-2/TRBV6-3	TGTGCCAGCAGTTTCCAGGGGGCCGACCTCAATGAGCAGTTCTTC	CASSFQGADLNEQFF
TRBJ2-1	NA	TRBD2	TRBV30	TGTGCCTGGAGTGTGGGGACTAGCGGAGATGAGCAGTTCTTC	CAWSVGTSGDEQFF
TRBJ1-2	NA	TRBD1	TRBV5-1	TGCGCCAGCAGCTTAACAGGGGCTGACTATGGCTACACCTTC	CASSLTGADYGYTF
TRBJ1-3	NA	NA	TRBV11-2	TGTGCCAGCAGTACAAACAGGAACTCTGGAAACACCATATATTTT	CASSTNRNSGNTIYF
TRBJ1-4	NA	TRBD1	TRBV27	TGTGCCAGCAGCCTCCTTGGGACAGGGGTGTGGAAACTGTTTTTT	CASSLLGTGVWKLFF
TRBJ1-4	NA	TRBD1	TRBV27	TGTGCCAGCAGTTCACTCCCAACGGACAGGTTCACTGAAAAACTGTTTTTT	CASSSLPTDRFTEKLFF
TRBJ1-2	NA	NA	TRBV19	TGTGCCACCTCCCCGGCCGGAGATAACTATGGCTACACCTTC	CATSPAGDNYGYTF
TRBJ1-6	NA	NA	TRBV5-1	TGCGCCAGCAGCCCGGAGTTTTGGCCCCTCCACTTT	CASSPEFWPLHF
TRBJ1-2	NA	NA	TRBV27	TGTGCCAGCAGTCCGACAGAGCCTCTCTATGGCTACACCTTC	CASSPTEPLYGYTF
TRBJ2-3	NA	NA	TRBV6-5	TGTGCCAGCAGTTACTCTCCAGGGGCAGATACGCAGTATTTT	CASSYSPGADTQYF
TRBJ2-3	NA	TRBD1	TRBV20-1	TGCAGTGCTAGTTCCCCGACAGGGACAGCGAGCACAGATACGCAGTATTTT	CSASSPTGTASTDTQYF
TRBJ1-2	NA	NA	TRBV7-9	TGTGCCAGCAGCTTATCGGGTTCCCCTAACTATGGCTACACCTTC	CASSLSGSPNYGYTF
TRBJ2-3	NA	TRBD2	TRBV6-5	TGTGCCAGCAGTCTAGCGGGCCCCACAGATACGCAGTATTTT	CASSLAGPTDTQYF
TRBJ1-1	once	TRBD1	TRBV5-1	TGCGCCAGCAGTCGTAGACAGGGTGACACTGAAGCTTTCTTT	CASSRRQGDTEAFF
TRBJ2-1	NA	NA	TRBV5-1	TGCGCCAGCAGCTCGGAATTGACTTGGCTCAATGAGCAGTTCTTC	CASSSELTWLNEQFF
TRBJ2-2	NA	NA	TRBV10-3	TGTGCCATCAGGGGTCACGGACAGATCACCGGGGAGCTGTTTTTT	CAIRGHGQITGELFF
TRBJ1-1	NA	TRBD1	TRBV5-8	TGTGCCAGCAGCTACCGGTTTGACAGGGGCACTGAAGCTTTCTTT	CASSYRFDRGTEAFF
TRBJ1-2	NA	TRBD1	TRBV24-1	TGTGCCACCAGTGACCCGGGACAGGGGGCACGCGGCTACACCTTC	CATSDPGQGARGYTF
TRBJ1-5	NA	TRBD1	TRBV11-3	TGTGCCAGCAGCGCGGGACAGGGCCGCAATCAGCCCCAGCATTTT	CASSAGQGRNQPQHF
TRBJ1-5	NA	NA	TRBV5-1	TGCGCCAGCAGCTTGGACAGCAACAATCAGCCCCAGCATTTT	CASSLDSNNQPQHF
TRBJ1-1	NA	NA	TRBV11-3	TGTGCCAGCAGCTTTTTGCGGGTACCTGAAGCTTTCTTT	CASSFLRVPEAFF
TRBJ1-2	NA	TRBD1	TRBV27	TGTGCCAGCAGAACAGGGGGCGACGGCTACACCTTC	CASRTGGDGYTF
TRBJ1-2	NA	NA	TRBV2	TGTGCCAGCAGTGAAATGCGCATATCCTCGCTTGGCTACACCTTC	CASSEMRISSLGYTF
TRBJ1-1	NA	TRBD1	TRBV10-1	TGCGCCAGCAGTGAGAACGCGGGCAGGGGGATCACTGAAGCTTTCTTT	CASSENAGRGITEAFF
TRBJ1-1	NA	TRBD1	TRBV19	TGTGCCAGTAGCGACAGGGGATCGTTGGGAACTGAAGCTTTCTTT	CASSDRGSLGTEAFF
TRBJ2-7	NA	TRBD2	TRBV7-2	TGTGCCAGCAGCTTAGCGCGCAGGGGGTTAGCGGGAGGGCTCTACGAGCAGTACTTC	CASSLARRGLAGGLYEQYF
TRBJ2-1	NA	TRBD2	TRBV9	TGTGCCAGCAGCCCCGAAGCCGGGACTAGGAACTTCTTC	CASSPEAGTRNFF
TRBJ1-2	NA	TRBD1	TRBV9	TGTGCCAGCAGCACTTGGACAGGGTCCTACACCTTC	CASSTWTGSYTF
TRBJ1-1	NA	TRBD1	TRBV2	TGTGCCAGCAGTCCAACGCCACAGGGGCGGACTGAAGCTTTCTTT	CASSPTPQGRTEAFF
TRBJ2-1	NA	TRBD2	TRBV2	TGTGCCAGCAGTGAATGGGCGGGGGGCAATGAGCAGTTCTTC	CASSEWAGGNEQFF
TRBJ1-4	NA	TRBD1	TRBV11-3	TGTGCCAGCAGCTTCCGGGACAGGCAAGAAAAACTGTTTTTT	CASSFRDRQEKLFF